This TCR beta chain comes out of a study of T cells expressing NK-cell markers. Looking at the study overall: CD3+CD56+NKG2C+, CD3+CD56+NKG2C- and CD3+CD56-NKG2C+ T cells, once sorted, supplied the TCR beta repertoires.

CDR1 and CDR2 (germline): SGHNT, YENEEA. CDR3 length equals 13 residues. General study findings and limits: HCMV specificity of the expanded NKG2C+ T cell clones was not established. Each of over 5 donors carried dominant NKG2C+ clonotypes accounting for about 1.0-7.0% of CD8+ T cells.

5'RACE template switching with UMIs generated TCR beta cDNA. TCRdb reanalyzed the 5' RACE reads and collapses them to one entry per CDR3 protein, without DNA. Recorded here are about 460,000 distinct CDR3 sequences; the top ten clones represent roughly 1.4%. Points on this clonotype: Its antigen is currently unknown.

The sequenced sample consisted of blood T cells: a sorted CD56 or NKG2C T cell subset, CD4+ or CD8+ T cells, or bulk PBMC T cells (not recorded which). The source is a woman aged 50 to 65 in good health. This chain links TRBV11-3 with TRBJ2-1; with no DNA, the TCRdb D assignment of TRBD1 cannot be verified. CDR3 protein: CASSLNPGTGKFF.